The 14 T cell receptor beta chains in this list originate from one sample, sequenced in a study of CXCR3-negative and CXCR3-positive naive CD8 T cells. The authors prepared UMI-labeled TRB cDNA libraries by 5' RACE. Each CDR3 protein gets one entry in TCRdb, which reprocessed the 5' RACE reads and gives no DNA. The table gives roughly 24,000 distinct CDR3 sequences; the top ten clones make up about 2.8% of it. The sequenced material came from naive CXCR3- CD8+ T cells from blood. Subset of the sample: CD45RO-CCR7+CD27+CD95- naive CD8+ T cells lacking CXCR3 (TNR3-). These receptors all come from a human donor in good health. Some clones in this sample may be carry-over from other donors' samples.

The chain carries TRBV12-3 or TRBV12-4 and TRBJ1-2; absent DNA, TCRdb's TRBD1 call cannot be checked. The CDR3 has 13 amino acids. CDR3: CASSPDSIDGYTF.

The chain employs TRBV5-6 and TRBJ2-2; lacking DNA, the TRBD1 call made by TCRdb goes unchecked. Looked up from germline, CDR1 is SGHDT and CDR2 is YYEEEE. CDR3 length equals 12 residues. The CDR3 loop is CASSPLTGELFF.

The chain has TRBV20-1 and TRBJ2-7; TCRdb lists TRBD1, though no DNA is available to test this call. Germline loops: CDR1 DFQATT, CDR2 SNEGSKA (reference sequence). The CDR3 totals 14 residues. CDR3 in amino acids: CSAPNSTGSYEQYF.

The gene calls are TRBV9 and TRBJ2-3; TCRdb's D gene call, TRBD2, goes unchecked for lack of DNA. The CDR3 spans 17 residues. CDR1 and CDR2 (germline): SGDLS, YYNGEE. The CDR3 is CASSVRDVETLVDTQYF.

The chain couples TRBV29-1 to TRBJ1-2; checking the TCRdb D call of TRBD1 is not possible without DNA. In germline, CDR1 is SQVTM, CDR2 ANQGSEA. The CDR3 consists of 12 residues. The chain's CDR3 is CSVQTGYYGYTF.

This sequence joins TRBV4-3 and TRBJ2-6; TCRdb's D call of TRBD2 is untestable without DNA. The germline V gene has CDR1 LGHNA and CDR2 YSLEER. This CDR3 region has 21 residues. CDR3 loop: CASSQDEGASAVNAGANVLTF.

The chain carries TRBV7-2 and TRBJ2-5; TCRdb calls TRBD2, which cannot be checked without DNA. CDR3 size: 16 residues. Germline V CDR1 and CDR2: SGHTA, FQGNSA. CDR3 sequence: CASSLALGSGQETQYF.

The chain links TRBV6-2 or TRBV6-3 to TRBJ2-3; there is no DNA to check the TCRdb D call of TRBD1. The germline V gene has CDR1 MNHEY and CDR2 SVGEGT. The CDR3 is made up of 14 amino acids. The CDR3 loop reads CASSRTVSTDTQYF.

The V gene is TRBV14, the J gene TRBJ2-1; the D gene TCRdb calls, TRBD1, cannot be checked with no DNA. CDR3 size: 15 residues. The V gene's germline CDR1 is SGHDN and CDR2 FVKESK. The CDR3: CASSQGVSSYNEQFF.

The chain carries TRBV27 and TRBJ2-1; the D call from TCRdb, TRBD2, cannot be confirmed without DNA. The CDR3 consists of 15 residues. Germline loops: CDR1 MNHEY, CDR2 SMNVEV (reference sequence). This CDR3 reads CASSLSLAGSNEQFF.

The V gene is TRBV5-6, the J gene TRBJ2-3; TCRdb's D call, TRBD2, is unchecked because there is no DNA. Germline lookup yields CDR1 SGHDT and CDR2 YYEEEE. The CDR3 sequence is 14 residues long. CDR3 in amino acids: CASSFTSNTDTQYF.

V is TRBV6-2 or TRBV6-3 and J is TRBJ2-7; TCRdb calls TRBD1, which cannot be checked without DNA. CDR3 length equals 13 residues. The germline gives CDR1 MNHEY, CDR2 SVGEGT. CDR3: CASSAKTVREQYF.

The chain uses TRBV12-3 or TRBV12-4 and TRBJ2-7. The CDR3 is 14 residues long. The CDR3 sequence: CASSYLDRSYEQYF.

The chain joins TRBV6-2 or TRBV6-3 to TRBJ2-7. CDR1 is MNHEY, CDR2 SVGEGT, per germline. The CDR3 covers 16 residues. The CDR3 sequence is CASSYSSKRGIYEQYF.